Listed here is a single T cell receptor beta chain. The target of this receptor is not known. The library was produced with the immunoSEQ multiplex PCR assay. For the multiplex PCR, a mixture combining 60 forward primers for TCR Vbeta segments and 13 reverse primers for TCR Jbeta segments was used. The CDR3 region of rearranged TCR beta genes was amplified from genomic DNA with a multiplex PCR assay. The amplified TCR beta libraries were sequenced on the Illumina HiSeq System as 87-base-pair reads. On the study's bioinformatics: In a later analysis, 77 million or so unique TCR beta chains were counted across the 650 to 700 repertoires, and approximately 9.9 million of these chains were shared by at least two donors. A nearest-neighbor algorithm error-corrected the raw reads and collapsed the reads into unique sequences, merging closely related sequences to remove PCR and sequencing errors. V, D and J gene segments were assigned by aligning CDR3 sequences to IMGT reference sequences. For a sequence to be retained, at least a six-nucleotide match to both a V gene segment and a J gene segment was required. A rearrangement counted as productive if the CDR3 had no stop codons and remained in frame with V and J, and every other rearrangement counted as non-productive. Following IMGT convention, CDR3 was defined as the stretch from the second conserved V-encoded cysteine to the conserved J-encoded phenylalanine. Sequences without an unambiguous match to a single V gene segment were excluded from the earlier analysis of a few hundred of the donors. An earlier analysis of 500 to 700 of the donors classified V segments as functional when productive rearrangements were above 56.7% and as segregating when the standard deviation between donors was above 5%. A statistical classification framework was built to diagnose cytomegalovirus status from the catalog of TCR beta chain sequences. In a later analysis, TCR nucleotide sequences were compared against IMGT/GENE-DB human TR gene sequences so that V and J genes could be assigned. A later analysis assigned CDR3 sequences and most-parsimonious VDJ recombination scenarios with the TCRdist pipeline. A later analysis defined each TCR beta chain by its CDR3 amino acid sequence plus V-gene family, and excluded reads lacking a unique V-gene family. To address suspected cross-contamination and a sequencing artifact, a later analysis removed a few hundred highly shared, low-generation-probability nucleotide sequences. In a later analysis, a clonal expansion index for each public chain was calculated from normalized within-repertoire ranks of inferred template counts. In a later analysis, generation probabilities were computed using a VDJ recombination model fitted to out-of-frame rearrangements, and the results were checked against IGoR. Hypergeometric tests were used in a later analysis to score TCR-TCR, TCR-HLA and TCR-CMV co-occurrence, with a repertoire-size bias correction applied to the TCR pairs. False discovery rates were estimated in a later analysis by permuting HLA or CMV assignments 20 times. In a later analysis, co-occurring TCRs were grouped using DBSCAN, with TCRdist sequence similarity added in when clustering inside HLA-allele-positive subsets. Co-occurrence clustering excluded repertoires with fewer than 30,000 or more than 120,000 public chains, plus five with anomalous nucleotide sharing. TCRdb carries this immuneACCESS record with in-frame sequences only. Its versions omit some clonotypes, under half of them owing to an unresolved V gene in the studies checked, with the rest unexplained. V, J and clone size reflect that table, while D and trimming were determined from the DNA. The table for this sample lists 70,000 to 85,000 clones. The ten most abundant clones make up approximately 7.5% of the sample.

The cohort comprised more than 550 healthy bone marrow donors. Cohort members were all nominally healthy when sampled, although unrecorded immune exposures were likely present. The donor tested CMV seropositive and was one of the 289 seropositive cohort members. A peripheral blood sample was collected from each donor, and TCR beta sequencing was performed on peripheral blood mononuclear cells. Genomic DNA extraction from the blood cell samples was performed with the Qiagen DNeasy Blood Extraction Kit. This specimen comes from a study of cytomegalovirus exposure and HLA in healthy donors (TCRdb year 2017). Study-wide context: An earlier analysis of more than 550 of the donors reported 276 Gb of sequence data and 95 million to 120 million unique TCR beta sequences obtained from approximately 180 million T cells. Approximately 310 gigabases of sequencing data and 70 million to 100 million unique TCR sequences made up an early release that covered roughly 670 HLA-typed donors. The genetic ancestry cluster associated with self-reported Caucasian donors included 65% to 90% of the approximately 430 genotyped donors. The study aimed to test whether signatures of past pathogen exposure could be identified by cataloging public T cell receptors. Using immunosequencing, the study profiled T cell repertoires from fewer than 850 subjects and related those repertoires to cytomegalovirus serostatus. Along with the approximately 650-subject first cohort, a separate validation cohort of over 90 different subjects was used. High-throughput TCR immunosequencing, statistical association of individual TCRs with disease status, and machine learning were combined to predict cytomegalovirus infection status. To study patterns of TCR occurrence, a later analysis re-analyzed previously published TCR beta repertoires from around 670 donors and added high-resolution HLA genotyping. The later analysis used no new phenotypic data to find candidate immune exposures, relying instead on TCR beta sequences and their occurrence across donors. An earlier analysis of approximately 630 of the donors applied high-throughput TCR beta sequencing to assess whether each TCR beta V gene segment acted as functional or pseudogenic. Donor age, sex, ethnicity and CMV serostatus were collected together with the repertoire data. A later genetic analysis took genome-wide SNP genotypes for about 55% of the 666 donors and used that subset as a discovery cohort. Every repertoire in the discovery cohort had been generated on one and the same sequencing platform. Both class I and class II loci were covered by HLA typing, at four-digit resolution. Typing coverage varied by locus: roughly 620-630 donors for A, B, C, DRB1 and DQB1; approximately 560 for DQA1; some 610 for DPA1; around 490 for DPB1. Because of strong linkage in the cohort, a handful of DR-DQ haplotypes were treated as single units for association and clustering. Among under 450 genotyped donors of the cohort, an average of about 240,000 unique TCR beta nucleotide sequences were sequenced per donor, roughly 20% of them non-productive. The investigation overall reported the following: A later analysis found that HLA-associated TCR beta chains were more clonally expanded and had lower generation probabilities than equally common non-associated chains. A later genetic analysis associated a missense DCLRE1C variant with V-gene and J-gene trimming of TCR beta chains, and an independent cohort replicated the association. In a later analysis, most CMV-associated TCR beta chains were found to appear HLA-restricted, with HLA associations seemingly driven largely by CMV exposure. A later analysis associated some 17,000 TCR beta sequences with specific HLA alleles at a false discovery rate of 0.05. In the study, 150 to 200 TCR beta chains were listed as associated with cytomegalovirus. In an earlier analysis of about 600 of the donors, most TCR beta V segments appeared in productive rearrangements about 90% or about 30% of the time, broadly matching IMGT annotations. While some public TCRs were present in many individuals, most TCR sequences turned up only very rarely across donors. In a later analysis, several top co-occurrence clusters were reported to appear linked to parvovirus B19, influenza, CMV and Epstein-Barr virus. In vitro tests confirmed that a few of the cytomegalovirus-associated TCR beta chains recognize cytomegalovirus antigens. Sequencing depth was assumed to be roughly uniform across donors in the presence/absence analyses, though that assumption may not hold. In a later analysis, TCR association rates were found to vary across HLA loci, with the most associated TCRs seen for DRB1 alleles and the fewest for HLA-C alleles. According to the authors, the approach could potentially be generalized to other disease states and immunological phenotypes. In both the original and validation cohorts, the classifier was reported to diagnose cytomegalovirus status with high specificity and sensitivity. The 87-base-pair reads could not distinguish some IMGT-functional V segments, including TRBV6-2 and TRBV6-3, so those segments were excluded. HLA typing was unavailable for some donors at each locus, so association tests used only the typed subset. Roughly 17 rarely observed V segments, including chromosome 9 orphons, were excluded from the earlier analysis of 550 to 700 of the donors because counts were too low. Linkage disequilibrium might explain the correlated functional status among segregating V segments, but an unknown experimental factor could not be excluded. In this cohort, only TCR beta chains were sequenced, and detectable features were limited by the absence of alpha or paired-chain data. CMV serostatus was the only immune exposure information available for the cohort. A cluster of highly shared sequence variants was judged likely to be a technical artifact of the sequencing pipeline. A further reported finding was that TCR beta sequences accurately predicted the HLA-A and HLA-B alleles for most subjects in the first cohort. Assigning TCR associations to individual alleles was difficult when HLA alleles, especially DR and DQ, strongly co-occurred. A later genetic analysis reported fewer N-insertions in productive TCRs among donors in an Asian-associated ancestry cluster than the roughly 620-donor mean.

Here V drops 0 bases and J drops 5 bases, and the junction holds 12 bases not matched to any gene. Including the terminal cysteine and phenylalanine, the CDR3 comprises 17 residues. The CDR3 DNA has 51 bases and is translated from base 1. Looking up the germline V gene yields CDR1 KGHSH and CDR2 LQKENI. Sequenced input: PBMCs. The chain is assembled from TRBV18 and TRBJ1-1, and TRBD1 matches 7 of the central bases. The receptor comes from a female donor in good health and CMV-seropositive. The encoded CDR3 is CASSPPGTQGKGTEAFF. The DNA sequence is given as TGTGCCAGCTCACCACCGGGGACACAGGGGAAAGGGACTGAAGCTTTCTTT.